A single sample is the source of the 26 T cell receptor beta chains below, sequenced in a study of spatial heterogeneity in lung cancer (dated by TCRdb to between 2018 and 2021). The time point label for this specimen denotes: sample taken at primary tumor resection. TCR sequencing used whole RNA extracted from tumor and nontumor lung tissue, or from cryopreserved PBMC samples, without cell sorting. The method was 5' RACE. The run used a NextSeq 500. The public sequencing data were trimmed at Q25 with fastp and processed into clonotypes with MiXCR by TCRdb, which kept only in-frame beta chains. One record per CDR3 amino acid sequence lists the most common genes and DNA. This sample has about 5,400 distinct CDR3 sequences in its table, and around 35% of those were observed once. 3% to 4% of the sample rests with the top ten. The source was PBMCs, collected at surgery. These receptor sequences come from a female donor with early-stage non-small cell lung cancer.

This clonotype was seen a few times. For a library built for alpha chains, this beta chain is a stray read; little rests on its size. The V call is TRBV11-2, the J call TRBJ2-3, with D possibly matching TRBD1 (6 bases). The germline gives CDR1 SGHAT, CDR2 FQNNGV. The ends were cut back, 5 bases at V and 9 bases at J, with 15 bases in the middle. The CDR3 covers 13 residues. CDR3 sequence: CASSTTGSRTQYF. Here the CDR3 DNA reads TGTGCCAGCAGCACGACAGGTTCCAGGACGCAGTATTTT. The full variable domain, completed using reference TRBV11-2 and TRBJ2-3, is EAGVAQSPRYKIIEKRQSVAFWCNPISGHATLYWYQQILGQGPKLLIQFQNNGVVDDSQLPKDRFSAERLKGVDSTLKIQPAKLEDSAVYLCASSTTGSRTQYFGPGTRLTVL.

With regard to this clonotype: The size of this beta chain means little, since it is a stray read in a library made for alpha chains. The chain couples TRBV2 to TRBJ2-3; 8 nucleotides align to TRBD2. CDR3 size: 17 residues. With 0 bases clipped from V and 2 bases from J, the junction kept 7 bases outside the gene matches. Germline-derived CDR1 and CDR2 are SNHLY and FYNNEI. Here the CDR3 reads CASSEALSGAPTDTQYF. CDR3 in DNA: TGTGCCAGCAGTGAAGCGCTTAGCGGGGCTCCCACAGATACGCAGTATTTT.

This clonotype has just a few counts. A library prepared for alpha chains yielded this beta chain as an off-target read; its size is of little meaning. CDR3 protein: CASSQEWGLDEQYF. The CDR3, as DNA: TGCGCCAGCAGCCAAGAATGGGGGCTGGACGAGCAGTACTTC. The J gene is TRBJ2-7, the V gene TRBV4-3; maybe TRBD1 (6 bases). V lost 0 bases, J lost 5 bases, and 11 bases lay in between. Germline V CDR1 and CDR2: LGHNA, YSLEER. The CDR3 totals 14 residues.

Comment on this clonotype: A library prepared for alpha chains yielded this beta chain as an off-target read; its size is of little meaning. The V and J genes are TRBV5-1 and TRBJ2-7; no definite D call. CDR1 is SGHRS and CDR2 is YFSETQ in the germline V gene. This CDR3 has 14 residues. Deletions cut 0 bases from V and 2 bases from J, with 9 bases between. For the CDR3, the DNA is TGCGCCAGCAGCTTGGTGGGCGGTACCTACGAGCAGTACTTC. Protein product: CASSLVGGTYEQYF.

In this sample, this clonotype is medium-sized. This beta chain represents an off-target read in a library built for alpha chains; its size is of limited meaning. The chain links TRBV12-3 or TRBV12-4 to TRBJ2-7; D might be TRBD1 (5 bases). Trimming removed 6 bases from V and 3 bases from J, with 18 bases in between. The CDR3 spans 15 residues. In nucleotides, the CDR3 is TGTGCCAGCAGCCACAGGTCTTACAGCTTCTACGAGCAGTACTTC. Translated: CASSHRSYSFYEQYF.

This clonotype came up a few times. Because this beta chain is a stray read in a library intended to capture alpha chains, its abundance should not be given much weight. J is TRBJ2-1 and V is TRBV10-3, with a tentative D call TRBD1 (5 bases). Germline-derived CDR1 and CDR2 are ENHRY and SYGVKD. The CDR3 is 15 amino acids. The V end lost 4 bases, the J end lost 8 bases, and 18 bases lay between the germline ends. The CDR3 sequence is CAISGGEMNLHEQFF. CDR3 DNA: TGTGCCATCAGTGGGGGCGAGATGAACCTTCATGAGCAGTTCTTC.

This clonotype was seen a handful of times. In a library made to pick up alpha chains, this beta chain is a stray read with a size that means little. The chain joins TRBV4-1 to TRBJ2-3, with D possibly being TRBD2 (6 bases). Trimming took off 1 base at V and 0 bases at J, with 8 bases between the two ends. The germline CDR1 and CDR2 sequences are MGHRA and YSYEKL. CDR3 length equals 15 residues. In DNA, the CDR3 is TGCGCCAGCAGCCAAGTAGGACTAAGCACAGATACGCAGTATTTT. It codes for CASSQVGLSTDTQYF.

On this clonotype itself: The library was prepared for alpha chains; this beta chain is a stray read, so its frequency means little. CDR3 loop: CASMMRGAPGTDTQYF. DNA of the CDR3: TGTGCCAGCATGATGCGGGGGGCGCCTGGCACAGATACGCAGTATTTT. The V call is TRBV6-1, the J call TRBJ2-3, with 8 bases lining up with TRBD2. Germline values: CDR1 MNHNS, CDR2 SASEGT. The V gene end was trimmed by 7 bases and the J gene end by 1 base; junction bases not matched to a gene: 10. This CDR3 is 16 amino acids long.

This clonotype was observed a handful of times. This beta chain turned up in a library designed for alpha chains; as an off-target read, its abundance says little. This chain uses TRBV11-1 with TRBJ2-1; D not certain. The V gene's germline CDR1 is SGHAT and CDR2 FQDESV (reference sequence). This CDR3 comprises 12 residues. Trimming removed 5 bases from V and 10 bases from J, with 12 bases in between. CDR3 in amino acids: CASSPNLLEQFF. In nucleotides, the CDR3 is TGTGCCAGCAGCCCGAACCTCCTCGAGCAGTTCTTC.

A word on this clonotype: This beta chain was picked up by a library intended for alpha chains and is off target, so its count carries little meaning. V gene TRBV6-5 combines with J gene TRBJ2-2; D remains unclear. This CDR3 has 14 residues. V was cut by 7 bases and J by 2 bases, with 11 bases left in between. Germline lookup yields CDR1 MNHEY and CDR2 SVGAGI. CDR3 sequence (DNA): TGTGCCAGCATGGTATGGCAAAACACCGGGGAGCTGTTTTTT. This gives the protein CASMVWQNTGELFF.

Details on this clonotype: This beta chain is an unintended read in a library built for alpha chains; its size means little. J is TRBJ2-3 and V is TRBV2, with D uncertain. Germline lookup yields CDR1 SNHLY and CDR2 FYNNEI. This CDR3 is 14 amino acids long. Between the trimmed V and J ends, which lost 3 bases and 10 bases, there was a span of 17 bases. The CDR3 DNA sequence: TGTGCCAGCAGTGAGATGTCGGCTCACAGTGCGCAGTATTTT. Amino acids: CASSEMSAHSAQYF.

With respect to this clonotype: This beta chain represents an off-target read in a library built for alpha chains; its size is of limited meaning. J is TRBJ2-1 and V is TRBV7-9; TRBD1 matches at 8 bases. The CDR3 has 16 residues. Germline values: CDR1 SEHNR, CDR2 FQNEAQ (reference sequence). The V and J ends lost 5 bases and 0 bases, in that order; junction bases with no gene match: 6. This CDR3 is CASSLRTGSSYNEQFF. The CDR3 nucleotides read TGTGCCAGCAGCCTCCGGACAGGGAGCTCCTACAATGAGCAGTTCTTC.

About this clonotype itself: This beta chain is a stray read from a library made for alpha chains; its abundance is not meaningful. The rearrangement joins TRBV15 to TRBJ2-6; unclear D gene. CDR3 length: 15 amino acids. Germline V gene lookup returns CDR1 LNHNV and CDR2 YYDKDF (reference sequence). The V and J ends lost 2 bases and 1 base respectively, with 6 bases between them. CDR3 DNA: TGTGCCACCAGCAGACGGATTTCTGGGGCCAACGTCCTGACTTTC. Residues: CATSRRISGANVLTF.

A note on this clonotype: Within a library made for alpha chains, this beta chain is off target, and its count is uninformative. The chain uses TRBV24-1 and TRBJ2-2; D may correspond to TRBD1 or TRBD2 (5 bases each). The V gene lost 8 bases and the J gene lost 7 bases, with 7 bases spanning the gap. Per the germline V gene, CDR1 is KGHDR and CDR2 is SFDVKD. CDR3 size: 11 residues. The CDR3 DNA reads TGTGCCACCAAGGGGAGCGGGGAGCTGTTTTTT. Amino acids: CATKGSGELFF.

A remark on this clonotype: This beta chain came through as a stray read in a library set up for alpha chains, and its size says little. CDR3 nucleotide sequence: TGTGCCAGCAGCTCTTTCCCCCCCTACAATGAGCAGTTCTTC. Amino acids: CASSSFPPYNEQFF. The V call is TRBV2, the J call TRBJ2-1; no clear D. V was cut by 6 bases and J by 2 bases, with 11 bases left in between. The germline V gene has CDR1 SNHLY and CDR2 FYNNEI. This CDR3 comprises 14 residues.

For this clonotype: The library was built for alpha chains, so this beta chain is an off-target read and its size means little. CDR3 protein: CASSDRLVRGELFF. CDR3 sequence (DNA): TGTGCCAGCAGTGACCGACTAGTTCGAGGGGAGCTGTTTTTT. The chain couples TRBV6-2 or TRBV6-3 to TRBJ2-2, with D possibly TRBD2 on 6 matching bases. Per germline, CDR1 MNHEY and CDR2 SVGEGT. V was pared by 5 bases and J by 8 bases, with 15 bases between. The CDR3 extends over 14 amino acids.

As for this clonotype: Since the library was made to target alpha chains, this beta chain is a stray read and its abundance is not meaningful. The V call is TRBV7-9, the J call TRBJ2-3; D is tentatively TRBD1 or TRBD2 (5 bases each). Per the germline V gene, CDR1 is SEHNR and CDR2 is FQNEAQ (reference sequence). The CDR3 loop spans 15 amino acids. The ends were cut back, 1 base at V and 3 bases at J, with 11 bases in the middle. In DNA form, the CDR3 reads TGTGCCAGCAGCTTAGTGGGGGTCGGGACAGATACGCAGTATTTT. It yields the protein CASSLVGVGTDTQYF. The entire variable domain, with the rest obtained from reference TRBV7-9 and TRBJ2-3, is as follows: DTGVSQNPRHKITKRGQNVTFRCDPISEHNRLYWYRQTLGQGPEFLTYFQNEAQLEKSRLLSDRFSAERPKGSFSTLEIQRTEQGDSAMYLCASSLVGVGTDTQYFGPGTRLTVL.

About this clonotype itself: This beta chain turned up in a library designed for alpha chains; as an off-target read, its abundance says little. The rearrangement uses TRBV29-1 and TRBJ1-2; D not certain. The length of the CDR3 is 9 residues. Germline CDR1 reads SQVTM; CDR2 reads ANQGSEA. Trimming cost V 7 bases and J 10 bases, with 10 bases left between them. CDR3 DNA sequence: TGCAGCGCAACCCCACCCTACACCTTC. Protein: CSATPPYTF. The full variable domain, completed using reference TRBV29-1 and TRBJ1-2, is SAVISQKPSRDICQRGTSLTIQCQVDSQVTMMFWYRQQPGQSLTLIATANQGSEATYESGFVIDKFPISRPNLTFSTLTVSNMSPEDSSIYLCSATPPYTFGSGTRLTVV.

To note about this clonotype: The library was designed around alpha chains, so this beta chain is a stray read whose abundance carries little weight. This chain links TRBV7-2 with TRBJ2-1, with D tentatively TRBD2 (6 bases). Germline lookup yields CDR1 SGHTA and CDR2 FQGNSA. The CDR3 length is 15 residues. Trimming left V 7 bases short and J 0 bases short, with 13 bases between. The CDR3 here is CASTIAVSSYNEQFF. CDR3 bases: TGTGCCAGCACCATAGCGGTGAGCTCCTACAATGAGCAGTTCTTC.

Turning to this clonotype: Found in a library prepared for alpha chains, this beta chain is an off-target read, and its abundance has little meaning. The chain uses TRBV7-2 and TRBJ2-3; no reliable D call. The CDR3 covers 14 residues. CDR1 is SGHTA and CDR2 is FQGNSA in the germline V gene. The ends were cut back, 2 bases at V and 7 bases at J, with 13 bases in the middle. This CDR3 reads CASSLPLFPYTQYF. CDR3 DNA: TGTGCCAGCAGCTTACCCCTCTTCCCGTATACGCAGTATTTT.

This clonotype was counted only a few times. A library made for alpha chains picked up this beta chain off target, so its size means little. The chain combines TRBV30 with TRBJ2-2; D possibly corresponds to TRBD1 (5 bases). The CDR3 is made up of 17 amino acids. Trimming removed 0 bases from V and 7 bases from J, with 21 bases in between. Germline V gene lookup returns CDR1 GTSNPN and CDR2 SVGIG (reference sequence). CDR3 bases: TGTGCCTGGAGTGTAAGGCCAGGGCGACTTCGAGACGGGGAGCTGTTTTTT. Protein product: CAWSVRPGRLRDGELFF.

This clonotype was observed a handful of times. This beta chain is an unintended read in a library built for alpha chains; its size means little. The chain employs TRBV6-2 or TRBV6-3 and TRBJ2-7; D gene ambiguous. V was pared by 2 bases and J by 0 bases, with 8 bases between. The CDR3 has 14 amino acids. Germline CDR1 is MNHEY and CDR2 is SVGEGT. CDR3 sequence (DNA): TGTGCCAGCAGTTACGACATGAGCTCCTACGAGCAGTACTTC. This gives the protein CASSYDMSSYEQYF.

On this clonotype: For a library built for alpha chains, this beta chain is a stray read; little rests on its size. The chain has TRBV6-5 and TRBJ2-7, with TRBD2 matching over 10 bases. The CDR3 loop spans 16 amino acids. Germline V gene sequence: CDR1 MNHEY, CDR2 SVGAGI. Germline trimming cut 0 bases from V and 0 bases from J; bases unmatched to any gene: 2. In nucleotides, the CDR3 is TGTGCCAGCAGTTACTCTGCTAGCGGGAGCTCCTACGAGCAGTACTTC. Encoded protein: CASSYSASGSSYEQYF.

In its sample, this clonotype was seen a few times. A library prepared for alpha chains yielded this beta chain as an off-target read; its size is of little meaning. The chain employs TRBV2 and TRBJ2-5; 7 bases map to TRBD1. CDR3 length: 12 amino acids. Germline CDR1 reads SNHLY; CDR2 reads FYNNEI. V lost 7 bases, J lost 10 bases, and 9 bases stayed unmatched. The CDR3 DNA reads TGTGCCAGCACCCTGACAGGGATGGACCAGTACTTC. Protein sequence: CASTLTGMDQYF. Filled out from reference TRBV2 and TRBJ2-5, the complete variable domain reads EPEVTQTPSHQVTQMGQEVILRCVPISNHLYFYWYRQILGQKVEFLVSFYNNEISEKSEIFDDQFSVERPDGSNFTLKIRSTKLEDSAMYFCASTLTGMDQYFGPGTRLLVL.

This clonotype was seen more than once but under ten times. Found in a library prepared for alpha chains, this beta chain is an off-target read, and its abundance has little meaning. The chain couples TRBV4-3 to TRBJ2-7; 7 nucleotides line up with TRBD2. CDR1 LGHNA and CDR2 YSLEER come from the germline V gene. CDR3 size: 15 residues. V trimming: 4 bases; J trimming: 0 bases; junction bases outside the gene matches: 6. The DNA of the CDR3 is TGCGCCAGCAGCCCTTTAGCGGGTGACTCCTACGAGCAGTACTTC. This codes for CASSPLAGDSYEQYF.

A few counts support this clonotype. Being off target in a library aimed at alpha chains, this beta chain has a size of little meaning. The chain carries TRBV10-3 and TRBJ2-3; D ambiguous. CDR1 is ENHRY, CDR2 SYGVKD, per germline. The ends were cut back, 5 bases at V and 4 bases at J, with 13 bases in the middle. The CDR3 is 14 residues long. CDR3 nucleotide sequence: TGTGCCATCAGTCCGACTCCCGCCTCAGATACGCAGTATTTT. It encodes CAISPTPASDTQYF.